These 17 T cell receptor beta chains came from one sample sequenced in a study of blood T cell repertoires in COVID-19. Assay used: immunoSEQ multiplex PCR; TCRdb lists only in-frame clones, some missing. Here the sample spans around 160,000 clones, around nine tenths being singletons. The source material was peripheral blood. The receptors originated from a woman in her seventies with COVID-19, enrolled during active disease.

This clone was detected a few times. The rearrangement joins TRBV2 to TRBJ2-5, with 7 nucleotides matching TRBD1. Trimming took 7 bases from V and 1 from J; bases not matched to a gene: 12. The CDR3 totals 16 residues. Germline CDR1 SNHLY, CDR2 FYNNEI. CDR3 DNA: TGTGCCAGCAACATACAGGGGCCCCCAAGCCAAGAGACCCAGTACTTC. Amino acids: CASNIQGPPSQETQYF.

This chain joins TRBV3-1 (or the pseudogene TRBV3-2) and TRBJ2-1, with TRBD1 matching 7 bases. This CDR3 is built from 15 residues. V was pared by 3 bases and J by 5 bases, with 7 bases of the junction left unmatched. Germline lookup yields CDR1 LGHDT and CDR2 YNNKEL (reference sequence). CDR3 nucleotide sequence: TGTGCCAGCAGCCATCATGACAGGGCACACAATGAGCAGTTCTTC. It is translated as CASSHHDRAHNEQFF.

The rearrangement uses TRBV7-2 and TRBJ2-5; 7 positions match TRBD1. The germline gives CDR1 SGHTA, CDR2 FQGNSA. The CDR3 loop spans 15 amino acids. Trimming removed 1 base from V and 1 base from J; junction bases left unmatched: 3. In DNA form, the CDR3 reads TGTGCCAGCAGCTTAGGGGACAGAGCCCAAGAGACCCAGTACTTC. This gives the protein CASSLGDRAQETQYF.

The chain joins TRBV9 to TRBJ2-7; 11 bases are shared with TRBD1. This CDR3 has 16 amino acids. J lost 6 bases, V lost 3 bases, and 11 bases had no gene match. Germline V gives CDR1 SGDLS, CDR2 YYNGEE. CDR3 sequence: CASSGTPGQGEGEQYF. CDR3 DNA: TGTGCCAGCAGCGGAACACCGGGACAGGGGGAGGGCGAGCAGTACTTC.

The CDR3 sequence is CASTEISRVGAKNIQYF. As DNA, the CDR3 is TGTGCCAGCACCGAAATCTCTCGAGTTGGAGCCAAAAACATTCAGTACTTC. The chain employs TRBV2 and TRBJ2-4, with D hard to call. The CDR3 sequence is 17 residues long. CDR1 and CDR2 (germline): SNHLY, FYNNEI. The V and J ends lost 7 bases and 0 bases respectively, with 19 bases between them.

V usage is TRBV27 and J usage is TRBJ2-4; tentatively, D is TRBD1 (6 bases). Germline CDR1 MNHEY, CDR2 SMNVEV (reference sequence). The CDR3 runs 14 residues. V dropped 6 bases and J dropped 0 bases, with 9 bases sitting between them. The CDR3 loop is CASSRQVAKNIQYF. The CDR3 DNA follows: TGTGCCAGCAGCCGACAGGTAGCCAAAAACATTCAGTACTTC.

V is TRBV6-5 and J is TRBJ1-3; 7 positions match TRBD1. Trimming removed 6 bases from V and 3 bases from J; junction bases left unmatched: 2. This CDR3 has 13 amino acids. Germline V gene sequence: CDR1 MNHEY, CDR2 SVGAGI. The CDR3 sequence is CASSTGVGNTIYF. The DNA for the CDR3 is TGTGCCAGCAGCACAGGGGTTGGAAACACCATATATTTT.

In regard to this clone: The sample carries other DNA sequences with the same CDR3. J is TRBJ2-5 and V is TRBV24-1, with D maybe TRBD1 (5 bases). Trimming removed 0 bases at V and 5 bases at J, with 15 bases between. The CDR3 runs to 16 residues. Germline values: CDR1 KGHDR, CDR2 SFDVKD. The CDR3 nucleotides read TGTGCCACCAGTGATTTGGGTAGGGGCGGTTTGGAGACCCAGTACTTC. This gives the protein CATSDLGRGGLETQYF.

The genes are TRBV24-1 and TRBJ1-6; D gene uncertain. CDR1 KGHDR and CDR2 SFDVKD come from the germline V gene. The CDR3 is 16 amino acids. Trimming took 3 bases from V and 0 from J, leaving 8 bases between them. CDR3 sequence (DNA): TGTGCCACCAGTGATCAGGAATACTCCTATAATTCACCCCTCCACTTT. This encodes CATSDQEYSYNSPLHF.

The V gene is TRBV5-1, the J gene TRBJ2-5, with unresolved D. Trimming took off 0 bases at V and 1 base at J, with 7 bases between the two ends. The length of the CDR3 is 14 residues. Germline lookup yields CDR1 SGHRS and CDR2 YFSETQ. The CDR3 DNA reads TGCGCCAGCAGCTTGGTGCTAATCCAAGAGACCCAGTACTTC. Its protein is CASSLVLIQETQYF.

Of note for this clone: Other DNA sequences from this sample encode an identical CDR3 as well. The gene calls are TRBV5-1 and TRBJ1-3, with unresolved D. The CDR3 spans 13 residues. The germline V and J ends were trimmed by 0 bases and 4 bases, with 5 bases remaining between them. The germline CDR1 and CDR2 sequences are SGHRS and YFSETQ. This chain's CDR3 is CASSLASGNTIYF. The CDR3 coding sequence is TGCGCCAGCAGCTTGGCCTCGGGAAACACCATATATTTT.

This clone was recorded a few times. This chain links TRBV10-1 with TRBJ1-1; 9 bases map to TRBD1. There are 18 residues in the CDR3. CDR1 is WNHNN and CDR2 is SYGVQD in the germline V gene (reference sequence). V gave up 9 bases and J gave up 0 bases; unmatched junction bases: 17. The DNA of the CDR3 is TGCGCCAGTGGTGTACTGAAGGACAGGGGTTTCATGAACACTGAAGCTTTCTTT. Residues: CASGVLKDRGFMNTEAFF.

The chain combines TRBV7-6 with TRBJ2-7; TRBD1 agrees at 10 bases. The CDR3 length is 15 residues. V dropped 1 base and J dropped 3; count of bases not matched to a gene: 3. CDR1 and CDR2 (germline): SGHVS, FNYEAQ. The CDR3 sequence is CASSLGRDRGYEQYF. For the CDR3, the DNA is TGTGCCAGCAGCTTAGGACGGGACAGGGGCTACGAGCAGTACTTC.

The chain has TRBV9 and TRBJ2-7; 11 positions agree with TRBD2. There are 13 residues in the CDR3. J was trimmed by 7 bases and V by 3 bases; bases with no gene match: 3. CDR1 and CDR2 (germline): SGDLS, YYNGEE. This CDR3 is CASSAWTSGEQYF. The CDR3 DNA sequence: TGTGCCAGCAGCGCCTGGACTAGCGGGGAGCAGTACTTC.

The rearrangement links TRBV29-1 to TRBJ2-5, with 7 bases aligning to TRBD1. The CDR3 extends over 14 amino acids. Germline trimming cut 3 bases from V and 2 bases from J; bases unmatched to any gene: 6. Germline V gene data show CDR1 as SQVTM and CDR2 as ANQGSEA. This CDR3 is CSVDEGGLQETQYF. The CDR3 DNA follows: TGCAGCGTTGATGAAGGGGGCCTTCAAGAGACCCAGTACTTC. Combining the CDR3 with reference TRBV29-1 and TRBJ2-5 gives the whole variable domain SAVISQKPSRDICQRGTSLTIQCQVDSQVTMMFWYRQQPGQSLTLIATANQGSEATYESGFVIDKFPISRPNLTFSTLTVSNMSPEDSSIYLCSVDEGGLQETQYFGPGTRLLVL.

The chain has TRBV6-5 and TRBJ1-5; 7 bases line up with TRBD1. Germline loops: CDR1 MNHEY, CDR2 SVGAGI. The CDR3 runs 14 residues. Trimming at V came to 7 bases and at J to 6 bases, leaving 9 bases not matched to a gene. In DNA, the CDR3 is TGTGCCAGCACAGGGGAGGCAGGGGGTCAGCCCCAGCATTTT. Its protein is CASTGEAGGQPQHF.

V and J are TRBV30 and TRBJ1-1; D not resolved. Trimming took off 5 bases at V and 5 bases at J, with 9 bases between the two ends. The CDR3 sequence is 11 residues long. CDR1 is GTSNPN and CDR2 is SVGIG in the germline V gene (reference sequence). The CDR3 sequence is CAWGSFTEAFF. The CDR3 bases are TGTGCCTGGGGTAGTTTTACTGAAGCTTTCTTT.